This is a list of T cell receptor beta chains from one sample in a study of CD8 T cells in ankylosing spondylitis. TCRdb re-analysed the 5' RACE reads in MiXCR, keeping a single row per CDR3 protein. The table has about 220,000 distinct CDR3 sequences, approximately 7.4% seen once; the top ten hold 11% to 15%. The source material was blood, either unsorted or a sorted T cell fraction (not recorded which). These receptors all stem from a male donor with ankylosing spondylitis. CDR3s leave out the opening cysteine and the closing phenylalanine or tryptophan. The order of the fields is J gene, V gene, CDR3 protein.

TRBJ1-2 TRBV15 ATSTSGGIYGYT
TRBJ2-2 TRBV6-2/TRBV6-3 ASSYFGSTGELF
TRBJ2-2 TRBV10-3 AIRTGTGPTRELF
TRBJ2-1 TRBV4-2 ASSQDTLAGEHNEQF
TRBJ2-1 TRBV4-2 ASSQGGGGSYNEQF
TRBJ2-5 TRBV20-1 SARDGNGGEETQY
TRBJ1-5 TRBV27 ASSFAGYQPQH
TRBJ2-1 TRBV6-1 ASSPSGTGLYNEQF
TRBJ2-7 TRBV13 ASSLGYRTLLGQIIYEQY
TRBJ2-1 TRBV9 ASSPKAGGSYNEQF
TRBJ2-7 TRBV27 ASSLGGGSGYEQY
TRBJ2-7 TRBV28 ASRKGQGHVYEQY
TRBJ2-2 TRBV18 ASSPGTGPGTGELF
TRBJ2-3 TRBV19 ASSPGLAGAQY
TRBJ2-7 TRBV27 ASRDGGGVNYEQY
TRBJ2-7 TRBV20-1 SARSGPSYEQY
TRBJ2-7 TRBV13 ASSSPTSGSYEQY
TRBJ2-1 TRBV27 ASSPGLAGASGDEQF
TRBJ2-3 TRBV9 ASSVGQGSTDTQY
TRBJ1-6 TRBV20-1 SANSSPNSPLH
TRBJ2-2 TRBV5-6 ASSLGWGRTGELF
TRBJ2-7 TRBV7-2 ASSFNRVNEQY
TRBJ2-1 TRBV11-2 ASSLGGAYNEQF
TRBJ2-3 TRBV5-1 ASSSGQGLSDTQY
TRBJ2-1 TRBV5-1 ASSLEPGSNEQF
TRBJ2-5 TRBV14 ASSLWTGARETQY
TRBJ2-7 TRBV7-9 ASRPGTGLSEQY
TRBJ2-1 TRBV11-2 ATRARGAHNEQF
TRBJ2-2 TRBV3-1 ASSLTSGRLTNTGELF
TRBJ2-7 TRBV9 ASSVSGSAYEQY
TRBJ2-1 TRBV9 ASSPGTHNEQF
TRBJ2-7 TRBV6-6 ASGFWSYEQY
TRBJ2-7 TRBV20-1 SARPYAKQY
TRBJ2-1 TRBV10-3 AIRLDRGAYNEQF
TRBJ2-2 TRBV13 ATRQNTGELF
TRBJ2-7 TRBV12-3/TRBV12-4 ASSSGTAGEQY
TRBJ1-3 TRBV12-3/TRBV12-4 ASSYQSGNTIY
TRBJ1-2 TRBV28 ASMTGESYGYT
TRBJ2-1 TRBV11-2 ASSLGAAEQF
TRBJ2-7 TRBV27 ASSLSHGTGAYEQY